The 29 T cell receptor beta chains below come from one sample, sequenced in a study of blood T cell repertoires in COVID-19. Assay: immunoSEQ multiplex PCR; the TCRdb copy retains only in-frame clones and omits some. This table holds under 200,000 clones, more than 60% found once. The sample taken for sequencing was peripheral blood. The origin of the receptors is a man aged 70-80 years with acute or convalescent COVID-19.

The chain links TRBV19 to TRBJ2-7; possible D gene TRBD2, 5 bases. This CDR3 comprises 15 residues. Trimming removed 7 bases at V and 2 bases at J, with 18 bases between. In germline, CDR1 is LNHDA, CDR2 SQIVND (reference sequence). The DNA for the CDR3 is TGTGCCAGTACCCCGGGCCGGGCTAGCACCTACGAGCAGTACTTC. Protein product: CASTPGRASTYEQYF.

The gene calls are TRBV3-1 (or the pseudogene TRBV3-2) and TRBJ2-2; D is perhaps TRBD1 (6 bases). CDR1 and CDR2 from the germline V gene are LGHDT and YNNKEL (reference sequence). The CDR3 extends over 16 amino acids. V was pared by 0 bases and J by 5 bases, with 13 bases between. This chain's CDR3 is CASSQEGTGRTGELFF. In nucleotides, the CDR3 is TGTGCCAGCAGCCAAGAGGGAACAGGGAGAACCGGGGAGCTGTTTTTT.

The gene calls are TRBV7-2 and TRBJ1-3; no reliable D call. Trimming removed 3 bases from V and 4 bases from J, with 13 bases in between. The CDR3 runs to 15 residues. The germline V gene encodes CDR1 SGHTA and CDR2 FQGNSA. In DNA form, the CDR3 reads TGTGCCAGCAGCTTCGTGCGGCTAGAAGGAAACACCATATATTTT. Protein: CASSFVRLEGNTIYF.

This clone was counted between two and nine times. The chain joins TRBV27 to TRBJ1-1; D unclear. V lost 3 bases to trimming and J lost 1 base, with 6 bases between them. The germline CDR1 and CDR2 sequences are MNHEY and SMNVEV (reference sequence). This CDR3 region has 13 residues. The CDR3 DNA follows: TGTGCCAGCAGTTTGTTTAGGAACACTGAAGCTTTCTTT. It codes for CASSLFRNTEAFF.

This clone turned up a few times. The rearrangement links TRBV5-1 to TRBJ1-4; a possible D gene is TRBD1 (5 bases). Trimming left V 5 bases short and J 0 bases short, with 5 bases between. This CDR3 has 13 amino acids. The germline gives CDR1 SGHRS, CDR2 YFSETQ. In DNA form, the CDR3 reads TGCGCCAGCAGGGACACAACTAATGAAAAACTGTTTTTT. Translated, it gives CASRDTTNEKLFF.

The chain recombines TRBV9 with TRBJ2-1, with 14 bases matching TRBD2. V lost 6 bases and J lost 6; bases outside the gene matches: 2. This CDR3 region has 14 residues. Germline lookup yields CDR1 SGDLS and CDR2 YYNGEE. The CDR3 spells CASTGTSGSNEQFF. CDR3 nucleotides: TGTGCCAGCACCGGGACTAGCGGGAGCAATGAGCAGTTCTTC.

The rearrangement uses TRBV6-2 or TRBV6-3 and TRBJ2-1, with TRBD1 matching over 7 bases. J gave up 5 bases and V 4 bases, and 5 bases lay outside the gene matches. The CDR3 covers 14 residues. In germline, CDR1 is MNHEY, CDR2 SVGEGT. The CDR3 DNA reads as TGTGCCAGCAGTTCGTCAGGGGGAAACAATGAGCAGTTCTTC. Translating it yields CASSSSGGNNEQFF.

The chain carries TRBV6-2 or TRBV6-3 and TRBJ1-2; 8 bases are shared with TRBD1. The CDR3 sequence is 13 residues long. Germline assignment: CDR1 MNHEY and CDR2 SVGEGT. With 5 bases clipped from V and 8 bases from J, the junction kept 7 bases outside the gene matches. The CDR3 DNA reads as TGTGCCAGCAGTACAACACAGGGGGACGGCTACACCTTC. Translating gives CASSTTQGDGYTF.

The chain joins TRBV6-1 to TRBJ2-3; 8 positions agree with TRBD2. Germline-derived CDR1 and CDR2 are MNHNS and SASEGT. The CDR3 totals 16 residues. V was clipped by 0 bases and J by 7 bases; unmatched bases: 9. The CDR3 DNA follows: TGTGCCAGCAGTGAAGCAGAAGCGGGAGTAGGAAATACGCAGTATTTT. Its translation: CASSEAEAGVGNTQYF.

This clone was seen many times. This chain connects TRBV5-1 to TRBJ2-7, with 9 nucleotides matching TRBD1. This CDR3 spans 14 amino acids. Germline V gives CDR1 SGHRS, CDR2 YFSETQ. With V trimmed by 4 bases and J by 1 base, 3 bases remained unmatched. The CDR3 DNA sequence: TGCGCCAGCAGCATAGACAGGGGGTCCTACGAGCAGTACTTC. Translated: CASSIDRGSYEQYF.

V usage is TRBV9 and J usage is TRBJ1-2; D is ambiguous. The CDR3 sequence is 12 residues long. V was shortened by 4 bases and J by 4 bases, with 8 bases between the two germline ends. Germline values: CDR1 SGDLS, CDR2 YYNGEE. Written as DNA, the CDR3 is TGTGCCAGCAGCCCTAGCTTCTATGGCTACACCTTC. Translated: CASSPSFYGYTF.

CDR3 in amino acids: CSVAGGGEETQYF. CDR3 DNA: TGCAGCGTGGCGGGAGGCGGGGAAGAGACCCAGTACTTC. V gene TRBV29-1 combines with J gene TRBJ2-5; 8 bases are a match to TRBD2. After removal of 6 bases from V and 3 bases from J, the junction contained 6 bases not matched to a gene. The CDR3 sequence is 13 residues long. Germline V gene sequence: CDR1 SQVTM, CDR2 ANQGSEA.

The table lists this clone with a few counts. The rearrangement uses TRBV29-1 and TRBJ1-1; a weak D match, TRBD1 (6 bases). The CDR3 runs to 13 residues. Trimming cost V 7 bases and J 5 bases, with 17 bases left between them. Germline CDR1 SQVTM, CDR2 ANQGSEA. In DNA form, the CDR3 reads TGCAGCGCCGGGACACTTGATGGGACTGAAGCTTTCTTT. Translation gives CSAGTLDGTEAFF.

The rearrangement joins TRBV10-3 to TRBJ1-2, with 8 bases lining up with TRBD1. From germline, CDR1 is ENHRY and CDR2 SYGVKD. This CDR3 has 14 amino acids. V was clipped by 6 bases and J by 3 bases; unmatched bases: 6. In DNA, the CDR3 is TGTGCCATCAGAGGACAGGGATCTGACTATGGCTACACCTTC. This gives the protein CAIRGQGSDYGYTF.

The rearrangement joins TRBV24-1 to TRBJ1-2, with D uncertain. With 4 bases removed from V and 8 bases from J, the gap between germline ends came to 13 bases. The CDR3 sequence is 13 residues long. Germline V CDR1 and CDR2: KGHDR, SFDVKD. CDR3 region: CATSDPGRGGYTF. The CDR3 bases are TGTGCCACCAGTGACCCCGGGCGGGGAGGCTACACCTTC.

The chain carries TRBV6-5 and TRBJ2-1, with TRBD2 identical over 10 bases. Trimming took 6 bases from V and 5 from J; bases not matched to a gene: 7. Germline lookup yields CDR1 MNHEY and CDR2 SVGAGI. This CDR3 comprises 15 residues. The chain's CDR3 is CASRRTGTSDNEQFF. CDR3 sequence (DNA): TGTGCCAGCAGGAGAACCGGGACTAGCGACAATGAGCAGTTCTTC.

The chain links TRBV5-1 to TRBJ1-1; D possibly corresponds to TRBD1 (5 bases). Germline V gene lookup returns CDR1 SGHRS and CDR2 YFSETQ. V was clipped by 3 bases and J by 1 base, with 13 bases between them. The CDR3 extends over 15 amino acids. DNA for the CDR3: TGCGCCAGCAGCTCGCAGGGTTTTTCGAACACTGAAGCTTTCTTT. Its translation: CASSSQGFSNTEAFF.

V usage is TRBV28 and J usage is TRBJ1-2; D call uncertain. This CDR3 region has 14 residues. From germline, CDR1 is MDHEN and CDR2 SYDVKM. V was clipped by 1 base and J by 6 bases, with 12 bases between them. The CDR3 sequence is CASSLSPQFNGYTF. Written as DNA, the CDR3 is TGTGCCAGCAGTTTATCCCCCCAGTTCAATGGCTACACCTTC.

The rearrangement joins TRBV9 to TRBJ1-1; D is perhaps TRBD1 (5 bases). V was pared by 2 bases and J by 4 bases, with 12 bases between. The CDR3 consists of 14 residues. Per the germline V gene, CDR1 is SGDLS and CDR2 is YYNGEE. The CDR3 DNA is TGTGCCAGCAGCGTTTCTGGGGGAGGCACTGAAGCTTTCTTT. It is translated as CASSVSGGGTEAFF.

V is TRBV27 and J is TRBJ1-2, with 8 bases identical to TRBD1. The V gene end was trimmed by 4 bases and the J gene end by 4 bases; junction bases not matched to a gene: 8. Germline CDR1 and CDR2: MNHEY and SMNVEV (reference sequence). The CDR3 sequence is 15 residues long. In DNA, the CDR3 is TGTGCCAGCAGTTCAGGACAGGGTTGGGGCTATGGCTACACCTTC. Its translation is CASSSGQGWGYGYTF.

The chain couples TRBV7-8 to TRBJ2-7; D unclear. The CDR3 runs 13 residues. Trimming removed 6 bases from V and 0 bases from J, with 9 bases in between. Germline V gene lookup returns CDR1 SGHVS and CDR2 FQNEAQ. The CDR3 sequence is CASSVAGSYEQYF. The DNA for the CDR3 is TGTGCCAGCAGTGTGGCAGGCTCCTACGAGCAGTACTTC.

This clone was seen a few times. The CDR3 reads CASSPSTVTEAFF. The CDR3 DNA sequence: TGTGCCAGCAGCCCGTCGACAGTCACTGAAGCTTTCTTT. V and J are TRBV11-2 and TRBJ1-1, with a possible D match to TRBD1 (5 bases). The V and J ends lost 5 bases and 4 bases respectively, with 11 bases between them. From germline, CDR1 is SGHAT and CDR2 FQNNGV. CDR3 length: 13 residues.

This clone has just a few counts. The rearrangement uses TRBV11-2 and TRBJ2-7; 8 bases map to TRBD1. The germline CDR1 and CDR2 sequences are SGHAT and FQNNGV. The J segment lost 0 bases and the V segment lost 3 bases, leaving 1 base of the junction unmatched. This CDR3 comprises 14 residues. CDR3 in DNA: TGTGCCAGCAGCTTCGGACAGGGCTCCTACGAGCAGTACTTC. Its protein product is CASSFGQGSYEQYF.

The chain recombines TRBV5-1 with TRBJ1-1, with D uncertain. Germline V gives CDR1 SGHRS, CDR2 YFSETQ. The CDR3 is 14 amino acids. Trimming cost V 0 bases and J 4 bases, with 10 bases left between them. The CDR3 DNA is TGCGCCAGCAGCTTGGCCGGGTTGGGCACTGAAGCTTTCTTT. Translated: CASSLAGLGTEAFF.

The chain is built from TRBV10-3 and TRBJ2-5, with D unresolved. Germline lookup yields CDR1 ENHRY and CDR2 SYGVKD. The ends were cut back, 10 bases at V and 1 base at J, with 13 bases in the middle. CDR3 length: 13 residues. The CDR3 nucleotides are TGTGCCAGTAATTCAGGTTCCCAAGAGACCCAGTACTTC. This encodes CASNSGSQETQYF.

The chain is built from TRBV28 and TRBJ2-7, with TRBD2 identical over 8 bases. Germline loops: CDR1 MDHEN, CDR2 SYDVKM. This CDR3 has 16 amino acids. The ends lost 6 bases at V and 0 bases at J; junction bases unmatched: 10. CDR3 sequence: CASRDIAGRSSYEQYF. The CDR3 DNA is TGTGCCAGCAGGGACATAGCGGGACGGAGCTCCTACGAGCAGTACTTC.

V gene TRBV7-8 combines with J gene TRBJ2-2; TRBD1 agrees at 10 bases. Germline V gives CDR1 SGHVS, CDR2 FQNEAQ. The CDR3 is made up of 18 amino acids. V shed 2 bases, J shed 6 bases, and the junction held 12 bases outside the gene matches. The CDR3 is CASSLLGQTGGQAGELFF. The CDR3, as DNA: TGTGCCAGCAGCTTATTAGGGCAGACAGGGGGCCAGGCCGGGGAGCTGTTTTTT.

Here the CDR3 DNA reads TGCGCCAGCAGTAAGGGACAGGGGGCAGAGAGCAATCAGCCCCAGCATTTT. It translates to CASSKGQGAESNQPQHF. The V gene is TRBV23-1, the J gene TRBJ1-5, with 12 positions matching TRBD1. TRBV23-1 is given ORF status, its function remaining uncertain. There are 17 residues in the CDR3. V trimming: 5 bases; J trimming: 1 base; junction bases outside the gene matches: 6.

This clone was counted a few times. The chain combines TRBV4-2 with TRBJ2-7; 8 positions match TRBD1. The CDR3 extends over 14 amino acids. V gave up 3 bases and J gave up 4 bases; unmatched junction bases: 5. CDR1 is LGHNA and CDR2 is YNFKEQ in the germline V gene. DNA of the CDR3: TGTGCCAGCAGCCAGGCGGGACAGGAGTACGAGCAGTACTTC. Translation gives CASSQAGQEYEQYF.